Shown below are 5 T cell receptor beta chains from a single sample sequenced in a study of shared clonotypes between healthy human individuals. The repertoire was sequenced with immunoSEQ multiplex PCR; TCRdb's copy has only in-frame clones and lacks some. This sample has 700,000 to 950,000 clones, with around 96% found just once. Naive-designated CD8 cells lacked CD45RO, were positively enriched for CCR7, and omitted terminally differentiated effector memory CD45RA+ cells. Sequencing was carried out using naive CD8+ T cells sorted from blood. The source of these receptors is a man aged 25 to 40 in good health.

V gene TRBV11-3 combines with J gene TRBJ2-2, with D hard to call. The ends were cut back, 3 bases at V and 6 bases at J, with 8 bases in the middle. The CDR3 sequence is 13 residues long. The germline V gene encodes CDR1 SGHNT and CDR2 YENEEA. The CDR3 sequence is CASSFRGPGELFF. In nucleotides, the CDR3 is TGTGCCAGCAGCTTTCGAGGCCCCGGGGAGCTGTTTTTT.

This chain joins TRBV30 and TRBJ2-7; 7 positions match TRBD1. The CDR3 is made up of 12 amino acids. With V trimmed by 4 bases and J by 3 bases, 3 bases remained unmatched. Germline values: CDR1 GTSNPN, CDR2 SVGIG (reference sequence). The CDR3 nucleotides are TGTGCCTGGACTGGGGACAGCTACGAGCAGTACTTC. The encoded protein is CAWTGDSYEQYF.

The chain employs TRBV7-9 and TRBJ2-3; D not certain. The CDR3 extends over 14 amino acids. The V end lost 2 bases, the J end lost 0 bases, and 6 bases lay between the germline ends. The germline CDR1 and CDR2 sequences are SEHNR and FQNEAQ (reference sequence). In nucleotides, the CDR3 is TGTGCCAGCAGCTTATTCGGAAGCACAGATACGCAGTATTTT. Translating gives CASSLFGSTDTQYF.

J is TRBJ2-3 and V is TRBV7-8; D is undetermined. The CDR3 contains 15 residues. V was trimmed by 5 bases and J by 1 base, leaving 13 bases between them. CDR1 is SGHVS, CDR2 FQNEAQ, per germline. The DNA for the CDR3 is TGTGCCAGCAGCCCGGCGGAGTCCGGCACAGATACGCAGTATTTT. Amino acid sequence: CASSPAESGTDTQYF.

The chain has TRBV28 and TRBJ1-5; no clear D. CDR3 length: 15 residues. Trimming shortened V by 5 bases and J by 1 base, and 12 bases separated the two germline ends. From germline, CDR1 is MDHEN and CDR2 SYDVKM. CDR3 DNA sequence: TGTGCCAGCAGTCGCGGATGGAGAAGCAATCAGCCCCAGCATTTT. It translates to CASSRGWRSNQPQHF.